This TCR beta chain is drawn from a study of blood T cell repertoires in COVID-19. The data were produced by immunoSEQ multiplex PCR, yet TCRdb's version contains in-frame clones alone and is incomplete. The sample has hundreds of thousands of clones; around 86% are singletons. Germline values: CDR1 MNHEY, CDR2 SMNVEV (reference sequence). The CDR3 contains 18 residues. V was pared by 6 bases and J by 3 bases, with 13 bases of the junction left unmatched. V is TRBV27 and J is TRBJ1-5, with TRBD1 identical over 11 bases. The source of this sequence is a man aged 60-69 years who had recovered from COVID-19. Sequencing input: PBMCs or T cells enriched from blood (not recorded which). The CDR3 region is CASRPGTGGHLTNQPQHF. CDR3 DNA sequence: TGTGCCAGCAGACCCGGGACAGGGGGTCACCTAACCAATCAGCCCCAGCATTTT.